The rows below give T cell receptor beta chains drawn from one sample of a study of technical replicates of blood from several donors. Profiled with immunoSEQ multiplex PCR; TCRdb holds only in-frame clones, not every one. This sample yields 55,000 to 75,000 clones, of which about 95% are seen a single time; 3% belongs to the top ten. Sequencing was performed on PBMCs. The source is a human donor in good health. Some clones in this sample may be carry-over from other donors' samples. CDR3s include the opening cysteine and the closing phenylalanine or tryptophan. D genes are given only for firm matches. Clone size, where shown, is once, few, many, or a class for clones that have expanded.

J gene,clone size,D gene,V gene,CDR3 protein,CDR3 DNA
TRBJ2-2,NA,NA,TRBV5-4,CASSLVGGALAGELFF,TGTGCCAGCAGCTTGGTGGGGGGGGCGCTAGCCGGGGAGCTGTTTTTT
TRBJ2-7,NA,NA,TRBV7-8,CASSINYEQYF,TGTGCCAGCAGCATCAACTACGAGCAGTACTTC
TRBJ2-1,NA,NA,TRBV7-9,CASSLPPSDNEQFF,TGTGCCAGCAGCCTCCCCCCGAGCGACAATGAGCAGTTCTTC
TRBJ2-1,NA,NA,TRBV20-1,CSAVVYNEQFF,TGCAGTGCCGTCGTTTACAATGAGCAGTTCTTC
TRBJ2-2,once,NA,TRBV5-4,CASSPRQDTGELFF,TGTGCCAGCAGCCCGAGACAGGACACCGGGGAGCTGTTTTTT
TRBJ2-3,once,NA,TRBV9,CASSVFSDTQYF,TGTGCCAGCAGCGTATTCTCAGATACGCAGTATTTT
TRBJ1-1,NA,NA,TRBV7-2,CASSLRGSNTEAFF,TGTGCCAGCAGCCTAAGAGGCTCAAACACTGAAGCTTTCTTT
TRBJ2-7,NA,TRBD2,TRBV4-2,CASSAARLADEQYF,TGTGCCAGCAGCGCGGCCCGACTAGCGGACGAGCAGTACTTC
TRBJ2-1,once,NA,TRBV7-6,CASSLEAGGYNEQFF,TGTGCCAGCAGCTTAGAGGCGGGTGGGTACAATGAGCAGTTCTTC
TRBJ2-7,NA,NA,TRBV11-3,CASSLRTGEQYF,TGTGCCAGCAGCTTAAGGACTGGCGAGCAGTACTTC
TRBJ2-7,NA,NA,TRBV1,CTSETSGGPLSYEQYF,TGCACCAGCGAGACTAGCGGGGGCCCGTTAAGTTACGAGCAGTACTTC
TRBJ2-1,NA,NA,TRBV6-1,CASSENSGLGNEQFF,TGTGCCAGCAGTGAAAATTCAGGGTTGGGCAATGAGCAGTTCTTC
TRBJ1-1,few,NA,TRBV11-3,CASSLGEPGRGNTEAFF,TGTGCCAGCAGCTTAGGAGAACCGGGGAGAGGTAACACTGAAGCTTTCTTT
TRBJ1-2,NA,TRBD1,TRBV6-1,CASSGQGSYTF,TGTGCCAGCAGCGGACAGGGGAGCTACACCTTC
TRBJ2-1,NA,NA,TRBV7-9,CASSSRWSPEQFF,TGTGCCAGCAGCTCGAGGTGGTCCCCCGAGCAGTTCTTC
TRBJ2-1,NA,NA,TRBV4-1,CASSQVGRSGTMINEQFF,TGCGCCAGCAGCCAAGTTGGGCGAAGCGGGACAATGATAAATGAGCAGTTCTTC
TRBJ2-5,once,TRBD2,TRBV5-5,CASSTGTSGGDLRETQYF,TGTGCCAGCAGCACCGGGACTAGCGGGGGGGACCTCAGGGAGACCCAGTACTTC
TRBJ2-1,NA,TRBD1,TRBV9,CASSVEGQPYNEQFF,TGTGCCAGCAGCGTAGAGGGACAGCCCTACAATGAGCAGTTCTTC
TRBJ2-3,NA,NA,TRBV29-1,CSVVRDGADTQYF,TGCAGCGTTGTTCGCGACGGGGCAGATACGCAGTATTTT
TRBJ1-5,once,TRBD1,TRBV7-8,CASSYDRDQPQHF,TGTGCCAGCAGCTACGACAGGGATCAGCCCCAGCATTTT
TRBJ2-7,NA,TRBD1,TRBV2,CASSSIRDRSYEQYF,TGTGCCAGCAGTTCCATCCGGGACAGATCCTACGAGCAGTACTTC
TRBJ2-2,NA,NA,TRBV25-1,CASSEEGAGGTGELFF,TGTGCCAGCAGTGAGGAGGGGGCAGGGGGTACCGGGGAGCTGTTTTTT
TRBJ2-7,NA,TRBD1,TRBV7-8,CASSLRTGHEQYF,TGTGCCAGCAGCCTCCGGACAGGGCACGAGCAGTACTTC
TRBJ2-7,NA,TRBD2,TRBV6-5,CASSYSLTSGFYEQYF,TGTGCCAGCAGTTACTCGTTAACTAGCGGTTTCTACGAGCAGTACTTC
TRBJ2-2,few,TRBD1,TRBV7-6,CASSSNLQGAGTGELFF,TGTGCCAGCAGCTCAAACCTCCAGGGGGCAGGCACCGGGGAGCTGTTTTTT
TRBJ2-7,NA,NA,TRBV6-5,CASSYKVHGSYEQYF,TGTGCCAGCAGTTACAAGGTCCACGGGTCCTACGAGCAGTACTTC
TRBJ1-3,NA,NA,TRBV6-6,CASRAGNTIYF,TGTGCCAGCCGCGCCGGTAACACCATATATTTT
TRBJ2-5,NA,NA,TRBV30,CASSVGGETQYF,TGTGCCTCCTCGGTTGGGGGGGAGACCCAGTACTTC
TRBJ2-3,NA,NA,TRBV6-4,CASSDGGADTQYF,TGTGCCAGCAGTGACGGAGGAGCAGATACGCAGTATTTT
TRBJ2-5,NA,NA,TRBV19,CASSIGRAAQETQYF,TGTGCCAGTAGTATAGGGAGGGCAGCGCAAGAGACCCAGTACTTC
TRBJ2-1,NA,NA,TRBV21-1,CASSKAPTSGYNEQFF,TGTGCCAGCAGCAAAGCGCCGACTAGCGGGTACAATGAGCAGTTCTTC
TRBJ2-2,few,TRBD2,TRBV5-4,CASSLRGGTGELFF,TGTGCCAGCAGCTTGCGGGGGGGCACCGGGGAGCTGTTTTTT
TRBJ2-2,NA,NA,TRBV9,CASSVATGAGELFF,TGTGCCAGCAGCGTAGCTACGGGGGCCGGGGAGCTGTTTTTT
TRBJ2-5,NA,TRBD1,TRBV5-1,CASSFPGQQETQYF,TGCGCCAGCAGCTTCCCGGGACAGCAAGAGACCCAGTACTTC
TRBJ2-2,NA,TRBD1,TRBV10-3,CAINSGTGFTGELFF,TGTGCCATCAATTCAGGGACAGGGTTCACCGGGGAGCTGTTTTTT
TRBJ2-3,NA,TRBD2,TRBV10-1,CASTELAGGTSTDTQYF,TGCGCCAGCACCGAACTAGCGGGGGGGACTAGCACAGATACGCAGTATTTT
TRBJ1-1,NA,NA,TRBV20-1,CSADWNTEAFF,TGCAGTGCAGACTGGAACACTGAAGCTTTCTTT
TRBJ2-2,NA,NA,TRBV4-1,CASSPLSGKTELFF,TGCGCCAGCAGCCCTCTGTCCGGGAAGACGGAGCTGTTTTTT
TRBJ2-1,once,TRBD2,TRBV7-7,CASSSSGSPYNEQFF,TGTGCCAGCAGCTCAAGCGGGAGCCCCTACAATGAGCAGTTCTTC
TRBJ1-1,NA,NA,TRBV5-5,CASSLVSVTEAFF,TGTGCCAGCAGCTTGGTGTCGGTAACTGAAGCTTTCTTT
TRBJ2-5,once,NA,TRBV4-1,CASSQDSETQYF,TGCGCCAGCAGCCAAGATTCGGAGACCCAGTACTTC
TRBJ1-2,once,TRBD1,TRBV6-1,CASSEALGDRGYGYTF,TGTGCCAGCAGTGAAGCTCTAGGGGACAGGGGTTACGGCTACACCTTC
TRBJ2-5,NA,NA,TRBV23-1,CASSRQADLETQYF,TGCGCCAGCAGTCGACAGGCAGACCTAGAGACCCAGTACTTC
TRBJ1-6,NA,NA,TRBV5-1,CASSLAGATDSPLHF,TGCGCCAGCAGCTTGGCAGGGGCCACGGATTCACCCCTCCACTTT
TRBJ2-4,few,TRBD2,TRBV15,CATSRGGGSVNIQYF,TGTGCCACCAGCAGAGGTGGCGGGAGTGTTAACATTCAGTACTTC
TRBJ1-2,NA,NA,TRBV7-8,CASSLSAGVYGYTF,TGTGCCAGCAGCTTATCCGCGGGGGTCTATGGCTACACCTTC
TRBJ2-1,few,NA,TRBV9,CASSVGETGFSEQFF,TGTGCCAGCAGCGTAGGAGAGACAGGCTTCTCTGAGCAGTTCTTC
TRBJ2-1,NA,NA,TRBV7-2,CASSLQRGNEQFF,TGTGCCAGCAGCTTACAACGGGGCAATGAGCAGTTCTTC
TRBJ1-1,NA,TRBD1,TRBV5-1,CASISQGGGEAFF,TGCGCCAGCATTTCACAGGGGGGTGGTGAAGCTTTCTTT
TRBJ2-7,NA,TRBD1,TRBV29-1,CSARDSSYEQYF,TGCAGCGCCCGGGACAGCTCCTACGAGCAGTACTTC
TRBJ2-2,NA,NA,TRBV29-1,CSVRGNTGELFF,TGCAGCGTCCGGGGGAACACCGGGGAGCTGTTTTTT